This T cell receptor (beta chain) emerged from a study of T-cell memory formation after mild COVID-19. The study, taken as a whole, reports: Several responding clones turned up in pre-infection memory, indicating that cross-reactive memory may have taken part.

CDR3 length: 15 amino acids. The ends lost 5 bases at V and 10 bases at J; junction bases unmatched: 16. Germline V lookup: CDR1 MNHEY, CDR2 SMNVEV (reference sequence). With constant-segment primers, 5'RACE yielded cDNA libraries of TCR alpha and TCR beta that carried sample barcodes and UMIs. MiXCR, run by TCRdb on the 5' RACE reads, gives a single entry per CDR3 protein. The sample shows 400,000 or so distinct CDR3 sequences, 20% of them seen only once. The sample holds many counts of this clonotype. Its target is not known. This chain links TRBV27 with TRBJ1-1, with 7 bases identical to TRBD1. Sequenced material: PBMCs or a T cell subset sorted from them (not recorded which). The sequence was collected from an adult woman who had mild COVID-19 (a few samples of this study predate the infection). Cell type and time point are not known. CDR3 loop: CASSPAQPTGARAFF. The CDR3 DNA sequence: TGTGCCAGCAGTCCCGCCCAACCTACAGGGGCGCGAGCTTTCTTT.